The clone carrying this T cell receptor beta chain occurred once. This entry belongs to a study of early T cells in non-severe SARS-CoV-2 infection. TCRdb re-derived calls from the 5' RACE reads in MiXCR, one entry per CDR3 protein. The sample includes 70,000 or so distinct CDR3 sequences, about a tenth of them seen just once. Sequencing used whole blood. The receptor's source is an adult who was a healthcare worker with PCR-confirmed SARS-CoV-2 infection or an uninfected control (not recorded which).

For the CDR3, the DNA is TGTGCCAGCAGCTTAGGTAGCTCCAGGGAAGCTTTCTTT. It yields the protein CASSLGSSREAFF. This rearrangement joins TRBV11-2 to TRBJ1-1; D is unresolved. Germline CDR1 reads SGHAT; CDR2 reads FQNNGV. Trimming left V 1 base short and J 8 bases short, with 11 bases between. The CDR3 sequence is 13 residues long.